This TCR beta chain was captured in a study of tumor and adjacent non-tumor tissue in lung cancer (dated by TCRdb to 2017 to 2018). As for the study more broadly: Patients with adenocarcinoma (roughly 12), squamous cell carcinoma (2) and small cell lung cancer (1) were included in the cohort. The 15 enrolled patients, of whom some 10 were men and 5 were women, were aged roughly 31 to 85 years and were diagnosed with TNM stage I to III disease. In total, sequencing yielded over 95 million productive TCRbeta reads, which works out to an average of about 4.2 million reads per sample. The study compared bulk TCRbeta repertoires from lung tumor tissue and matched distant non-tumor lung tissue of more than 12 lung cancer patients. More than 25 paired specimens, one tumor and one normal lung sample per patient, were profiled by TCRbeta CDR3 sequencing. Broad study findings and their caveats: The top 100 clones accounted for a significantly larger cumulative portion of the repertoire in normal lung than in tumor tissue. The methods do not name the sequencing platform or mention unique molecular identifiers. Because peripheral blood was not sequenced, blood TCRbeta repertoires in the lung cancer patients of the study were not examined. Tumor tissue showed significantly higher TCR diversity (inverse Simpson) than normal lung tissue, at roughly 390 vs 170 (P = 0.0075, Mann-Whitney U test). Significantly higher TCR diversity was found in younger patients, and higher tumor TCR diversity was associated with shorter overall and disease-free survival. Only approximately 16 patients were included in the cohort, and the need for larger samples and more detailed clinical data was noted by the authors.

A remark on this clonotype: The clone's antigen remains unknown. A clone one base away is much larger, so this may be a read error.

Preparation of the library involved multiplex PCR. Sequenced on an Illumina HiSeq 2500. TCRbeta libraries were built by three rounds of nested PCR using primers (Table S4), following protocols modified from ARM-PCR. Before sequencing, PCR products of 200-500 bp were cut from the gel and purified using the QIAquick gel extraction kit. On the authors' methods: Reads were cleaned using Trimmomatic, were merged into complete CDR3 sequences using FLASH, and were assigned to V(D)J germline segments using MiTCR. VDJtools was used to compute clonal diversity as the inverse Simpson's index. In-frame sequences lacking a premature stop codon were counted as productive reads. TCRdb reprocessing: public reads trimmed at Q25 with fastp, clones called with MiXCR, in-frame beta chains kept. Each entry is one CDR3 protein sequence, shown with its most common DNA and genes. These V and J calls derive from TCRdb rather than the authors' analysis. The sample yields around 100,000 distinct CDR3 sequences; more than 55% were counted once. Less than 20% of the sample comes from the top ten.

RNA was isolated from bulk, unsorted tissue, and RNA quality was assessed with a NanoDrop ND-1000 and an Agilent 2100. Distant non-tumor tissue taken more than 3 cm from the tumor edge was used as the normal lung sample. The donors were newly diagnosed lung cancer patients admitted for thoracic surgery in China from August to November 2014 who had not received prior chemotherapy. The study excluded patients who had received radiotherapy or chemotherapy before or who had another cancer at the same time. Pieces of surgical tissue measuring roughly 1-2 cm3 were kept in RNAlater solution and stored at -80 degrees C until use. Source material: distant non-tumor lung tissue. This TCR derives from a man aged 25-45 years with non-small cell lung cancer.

The CDR3: CVSRLPSWAGPLYGYTF. The DNA sequence reads TGTGTCAGCAGATTGCCCTCCTGGGCAGGGCCTCTTTATGGCTACACCTTC. The chain uses TRBV5-5 and TRBJ1-2, and perhaps TRBD1 as D gene, on 5 matching bases. The CDR3 goes from the cysteine to the phenylalanine over 17 residues. Of the read, only the CDR3 DNA is kept; its 51 bases are in frame from base 1. The germline V gene (reference sequence) provides CDR1 SGHKS and CDR2 YYEKEE.